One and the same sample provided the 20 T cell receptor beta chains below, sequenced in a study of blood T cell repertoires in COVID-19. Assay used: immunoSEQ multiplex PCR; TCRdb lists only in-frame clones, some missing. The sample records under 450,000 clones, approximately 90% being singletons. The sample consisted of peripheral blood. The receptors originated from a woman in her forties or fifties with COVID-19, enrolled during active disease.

CDR3 sequence (DNA): TGTGCCAGTAGTATAGAGGGGGGACTAACCAAGTACTTC. Its translation is CASSIEGGLTKYF. This sequence joins TRBV19 and TRBJ2-7, with 7 nucleotides matching TRBD2. Looked up from germline, CDR1 is LNHDA and CDR2 is SQIVND (reference sequence). Trimming took 0 bases from V and 11 from J; bases not matched to a gene: 7. This CDR3 has 13 residues.

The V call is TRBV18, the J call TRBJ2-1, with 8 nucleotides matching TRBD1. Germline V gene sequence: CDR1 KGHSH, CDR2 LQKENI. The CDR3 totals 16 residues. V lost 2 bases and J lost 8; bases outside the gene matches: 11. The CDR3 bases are TGTGCCAGCTCACCATATACGACAGGGGCGGTTGATGAGCAGTTCTTC. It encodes CASSPYTTGAVDEQFF.

The CDR3 here is CSVDPDRQAVNTEAFF. The CDR3 region has the DNA TGCAGCGTTGACCCTGATCGACAGGCGGTGAACACTGAAGCTTTCTTT. The chain carries TRBV29-1 and TRBJ1-1; D is perhaps TRBD1 (6 bases). CDR1 is SQVTM and CDR2 is ANQGSEA in the germline V gene. Between the trimmed V and J ends, which lost 3 bases and 0 bases, there was a span of 17 bases. CDR3 length equals 16 residues.

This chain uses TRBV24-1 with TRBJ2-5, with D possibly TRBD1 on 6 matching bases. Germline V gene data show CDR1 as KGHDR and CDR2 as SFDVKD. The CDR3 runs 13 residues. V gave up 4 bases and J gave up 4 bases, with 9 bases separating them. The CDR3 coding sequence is TGTGCCACCAGTGAGGGGGCTCGAGAGACCCAGTACTTC. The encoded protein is CATSEGARETQYF.

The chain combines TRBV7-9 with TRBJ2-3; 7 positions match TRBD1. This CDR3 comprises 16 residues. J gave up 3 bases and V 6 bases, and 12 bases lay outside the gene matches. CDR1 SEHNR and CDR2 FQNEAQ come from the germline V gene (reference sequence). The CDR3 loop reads CASSRNRGRETDTQYF. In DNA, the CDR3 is TGTGCCAGCAGTCGGAACAGGGGTCGAGAAACAGATACGCAGTATTTT.

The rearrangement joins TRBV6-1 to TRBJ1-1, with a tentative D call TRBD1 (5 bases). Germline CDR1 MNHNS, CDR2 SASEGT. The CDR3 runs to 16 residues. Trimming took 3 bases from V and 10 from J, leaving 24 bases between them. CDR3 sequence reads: CASSDPLEPTADVAFF. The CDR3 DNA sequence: TGTGCCAGCAGTGACCCCTTAGAACCGACAGCCGACGTAGCTTTCTTT.

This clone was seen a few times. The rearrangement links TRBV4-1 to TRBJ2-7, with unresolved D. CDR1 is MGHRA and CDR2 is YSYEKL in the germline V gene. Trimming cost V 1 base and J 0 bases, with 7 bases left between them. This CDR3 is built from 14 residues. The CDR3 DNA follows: TGCGCCAGCAGCCAAGCAGGAATCTCCTACGAGCAGTACTTC. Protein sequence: CASSQAGISYEQYF.

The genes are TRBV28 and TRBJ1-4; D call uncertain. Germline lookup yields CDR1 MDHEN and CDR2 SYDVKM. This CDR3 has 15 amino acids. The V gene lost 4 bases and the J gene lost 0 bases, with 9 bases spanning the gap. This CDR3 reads CASSSPRATNEKLFF. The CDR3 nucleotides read TGTGCCAGCAGTTCCCCGCGGGCAACTAATGAAAAACTGTTTTTT.

CDR3 residues: CASSLVQLDREAFF. CDR3 DNA: TGTGCCAGCAGCTTAGTCCAACTCGACAGGGAAGCTTTCTTT. The chain recombines TRBV7-3 with TRBJ1-1, with D perhaps matching TRBD1 (6 bases). The CDR3 extends over 14 amino acids. The germline V gene has CDR1 SGHTA and CDR2 FQGTGA. The V end lost 2 bases, the J end lost 8 bases, and 15 bases lay between the germline ends. The full variable domain, completed using reference TRBV7-3 and TRBJ1-1, is GAGVSQTPSNKVTEKGKYVELRCDPISGHTALYWYRQSLGQGPEFLIYFQGTGAADDSGLPNDRFFAVRPEGSVSTLKIQRTERGDSAVYLCASSLVQLDREAFFGQGTRLTVV.

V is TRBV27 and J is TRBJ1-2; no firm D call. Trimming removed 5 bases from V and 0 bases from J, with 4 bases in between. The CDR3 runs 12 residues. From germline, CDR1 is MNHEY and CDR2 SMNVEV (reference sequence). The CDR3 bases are TGTGCCAGCAGTCCTACTAACTATGGCTACACCTTC. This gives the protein CASSPTNYGYTF.

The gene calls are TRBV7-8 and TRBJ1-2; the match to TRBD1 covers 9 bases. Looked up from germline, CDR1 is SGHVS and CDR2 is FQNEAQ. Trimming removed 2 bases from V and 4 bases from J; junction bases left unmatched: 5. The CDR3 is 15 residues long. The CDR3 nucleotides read TGTGCCAGCAGCTTAACAGGGGGCCAGAGCTATGGCTACACCTTC. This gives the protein CASSLTGGQSYGYTF.

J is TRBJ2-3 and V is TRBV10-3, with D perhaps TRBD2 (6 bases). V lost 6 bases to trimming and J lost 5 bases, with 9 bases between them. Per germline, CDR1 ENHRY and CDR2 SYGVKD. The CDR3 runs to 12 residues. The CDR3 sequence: CAIRGEVDTQYF. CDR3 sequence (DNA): TGTGCCATCAGGGGGGAGGTAGATACGCAGTATTTT.

The CDR3 loop is CASSSISNSNEQYF. CDR3 sequence (DNA): TGTGCCAGTAGTAGTATTTCAAATAGCAACGAGCAGTACTTC. The chain has TRBV19 and TRBJ2-7; D gene ambiguous. V was shortened by 4 bases and J by 5 bases, with 15 bases between the two germline ends. Germline-derived CDR1 and CDR2 are LNHDA and SQIVND (reference sequence). This CDR3 region has 14 residues.

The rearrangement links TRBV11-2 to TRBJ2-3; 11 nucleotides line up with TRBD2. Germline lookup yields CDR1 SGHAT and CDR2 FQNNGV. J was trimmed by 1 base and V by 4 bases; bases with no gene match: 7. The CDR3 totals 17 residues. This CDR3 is CASSSLTSGDRTDTQYF. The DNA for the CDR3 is TGTGCCAGCAGCTCTCTGACTAGCGGGGATCGCACAGATACGCAGTATTTT. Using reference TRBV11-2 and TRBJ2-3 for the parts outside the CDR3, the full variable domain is EAGVAQSPRYKIIEKRQSVAFWCNPISGHATLYWYQQILGQGPKLLIQFQNNGVVDDSQLPKDRFSAERLKGVDSTLKIQPAKLEDSAVYLCASSSLTSGDRTDTQYFGPGTRLTVL.

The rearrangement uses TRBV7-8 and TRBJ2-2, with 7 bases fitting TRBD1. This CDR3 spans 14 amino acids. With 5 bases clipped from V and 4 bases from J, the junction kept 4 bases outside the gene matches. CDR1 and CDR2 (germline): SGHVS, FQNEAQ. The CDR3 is CASSRTGSTGELFF. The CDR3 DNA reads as TGTGCCAGCAGCAGGACAGGTTCCACCGGGGAGCTGTTTTTT.

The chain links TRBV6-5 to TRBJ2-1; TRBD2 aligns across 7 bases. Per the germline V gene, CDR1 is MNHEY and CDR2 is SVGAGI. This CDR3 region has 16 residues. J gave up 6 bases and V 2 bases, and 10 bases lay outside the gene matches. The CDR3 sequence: CASSYLPWTGGNEQFF. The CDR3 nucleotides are TGTGCCAGCAGTTACCTACCGTGGACGGGGGGCAATGAGCAGTTCTTC.

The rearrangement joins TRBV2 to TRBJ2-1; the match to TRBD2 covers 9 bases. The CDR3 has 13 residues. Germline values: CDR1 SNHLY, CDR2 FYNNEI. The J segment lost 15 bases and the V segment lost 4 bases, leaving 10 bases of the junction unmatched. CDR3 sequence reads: CASSGGLAGYVFF. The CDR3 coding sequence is TGTGCCAGCAGTGGAGGTCTAGCGGGGTATGTGTTCTTC.

CDR3 in DNA: TGTGCCAGCAGCCTGGGGCACTACGAGCAGTACTTC. Protein product: CASSLGHYEQYF. The chain links TRBV5-5 to TRBJ2-7; perhaps TRBD1 as D (5 bases). This CDR3 is built from 12 residues. Trimming shortened V by 4 bases and J by 3 bases, and 8 bases separated the two germline ends. CDR1 and CDR2 (germline): SGHKS, YYEKEE (reference sequence).

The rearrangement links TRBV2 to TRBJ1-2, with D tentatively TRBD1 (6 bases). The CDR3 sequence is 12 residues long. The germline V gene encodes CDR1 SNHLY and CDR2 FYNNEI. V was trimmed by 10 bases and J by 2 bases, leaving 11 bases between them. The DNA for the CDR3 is TGTGCCATCATACAGGGAAACTATGGCTACACCTTC. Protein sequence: CAIIQGNYGYTF. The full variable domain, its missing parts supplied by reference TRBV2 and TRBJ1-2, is EPEVTQTPSHQVTQMGQEVILRCVPISNHLYFYWYRQILGQKVEFLVSFYNNEISEKSEIFDDQFSVERPDGSNFTLKIRSTKLEDSAMYFCAIIQGNYGYTFGSGTRLTVV.

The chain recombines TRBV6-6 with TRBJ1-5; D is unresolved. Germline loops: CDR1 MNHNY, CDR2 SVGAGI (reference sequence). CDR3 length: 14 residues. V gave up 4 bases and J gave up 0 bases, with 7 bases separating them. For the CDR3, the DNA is TGTGCCAGCAGTTCCGGTAATAGCAATCAGCCCCAGCATTTT. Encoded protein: CASSSGNSNQPQHF.